These 30 T cell receptor beta chains were all obtained from the same sample, sequenced in a study of blood T cell repertoires in COVID-19. The protocol was immunoSEQ multiplex PCR, while the TCRdb copy is restricted to in-frame clones and leaves out a portion. In the table there are over 150,000 clones, roughly four fifths of which are singletons. The specimen was peripheral blood. The origin of the receptors is a woman aged 45 to 65 with acute or convalescent COVID-19.

This clone came up many times. The chain couples TRBV4-2 to TRBJ1-1, with D possibly being TRBD1 (5 bases). The CDR3 contains 16 residues. Per the germline V gene, CDR1 is LGHNA and CDR2 is YNFKEQ. Trimming left V 1 base short and J 7 bases short, with 19 bases between. The CDR3 bases are TGTGCCAGCAGCCAAGGGGTAGGGCAGGGATTTGGTGAAGCTTTCTTT. As protein: CASSQGVGQGFGEAFF.

The chain links TRBV10-3 to TRBJ1-6; D might be TRBD1 (6 bases). V lost 6 bases and J 9 bases, leaving 18 bases between the germline ends. Germline CDR1 and CDR2: ENHRY and SYGVKD. This CDR3 contains 15 residues. The CDR3 DNA sequence: TGTGCCATCAGCGAGGGGGAGGGGGGCCGTTCACCCCTCCACTTT. Protein product: CAISEGEGGRSPLHF.

This clone was counted ten times or more. The chain is built from TRBV20-1 and TRBJ1-5, with 8 bases that match TRBD1. V dropped 3 bases and J dropped 8; count of bases not matched to a gene: 15. The CDR3 totals 16 residues. CDR1 is DFQATT, CDR2 SNEGSKA, per germline (reference sequence). In DNA form, the CDR3 reads TGCAGTGCTAGTAGGAAACAGACAGGGGATATGGAGCCCCAGCATTTT. Protein: CSASRKQTGDMEPQHF.

The chain carries TRBV14 and TRBJ2-1; 8 nucleotides match TRBD2. This CDR3 comprises 13 residues. V shed 8 bases and J 2 bases; nucleotides not matched to a gene: 2. Germline V lookup: CDR1 SGHDN, CDR2 FVKESK. CDR3 in DNA: TGTGCCAGCCGGGAGGGCCCCTACAATGAGCAGTTCTTC. Translation gives CASREGPYNEQFF.

This clone was found many times. The chain is built from TRBV18 and TRBJ2-1; possibly TRBD2 for D (7 bases). Germline lookup yields CDR1 KGHSH and CDR2 LQKENI. This CDR3 has 17 residues. The ends were cut back, 2 bases at V and 6 bases at J, with 20 bases in the middle. CDR3 region: CASSPSSGGGPGNEQFF. The CDR3 DNA reads TGTGCCAGCTCACCATCCTCGGGCGGGGGCCCGGGCAATGAGCAGTTCTTC. Looking up the rest from reference TRBV18 and TRBJ2-1 gives the full variable domain: NAGVMQNPRHLVRRRGQEARLRCSPMKGHSHVYWYRQLPEEGLKFMVYLQKENIIDESGMPKERFSAEFPKEGPSILRIQQVVRGDSAAYFCASSPSSGGGPGNEQFFGPGTRLTVL.

The genes are TRBV7-9 and TRBJ2-2; the D is unclear. Trimming stripped 5 bases from V and 0 bases from J, with 10 bases between. The CDR3 runs to 15 residues. Germline values: CDR1 SEHNR, CDR2 FQNEAQ (reference sequence). The CDR3 DNA is TGTGCCAGCAGCCGTGACTTGGCGAACACCGGGGAGCTGTTTTTT. Amino acids: CASSRDLANTGELFF.

The J gene is TRBJ2-7, the V gene TRBV10-1, with D perhaps TRBD1 (6 bases). V was cut by 0 bases and J by 5 bases, with 14 bases left in between. The length of the CDR3 is 15 residues. Looked up from germline, CDR1 is WNHNN and CDR2 is SYGVQD (reference sequence). The CDR3: CASSESARTVDEQYF. The CDR3 region has the DNA TGCGCCAGCAGTGAGTCCGCTAGGACAGTGGACGAGCAGTACTTC.

This clone has a handful of counts. This CDR3 reads CATSREGRGAEPTDTQYF. For the CDR3, the DNA is TGTGCCACCAGCAGAGAAGGTCGGGGGGCCGAACCCACAGATACGCAGTATTTT. The chain recombines TRBV15 with TRBJ2-3, with a possible D match to TRBD2 (7 bases). The V gene's germline CDR1 is LNHNV and CDR2 YYDKDF (reference sequence). V lost 0 bases to trimming and J lost 2 bases, with 18 bases between them. CDR3 length: 18 amino acids.

CDR3 protein: CASSQTGARSYGYTF. The CDR3 DNA follows: TGTGCCAGCAGTCAGACAGGGGCGAGAAGCTATGGCTACACCTTC. The chain recombines TRBV6-2 or TRBV6-3 with TRBJ1-2, with TRBD1 matching 8 bases. CDR1 MNHEY and CDR2 SVGEGT come from the germline V gene. The CDR3 covers 15 residues. V lost 5 bases to trimming and J lost 4 bases; unmatched junction nucleotides: 9.

The chain uses TRBV19 and TRBJ1-1; the D gene is possibly TRBD1 (5 bases). CDR3 length: 16 residues. Deletions cut 3 bases from V and 3 bases from J, with 17 bases between. Per the germline V gene, CDR1 is LNHDA and CDR2 is SQIVND (reference sequence). This chain's CDR3 is CASSMASGIADTEAFF. In DNA form, the CDR3 reads TGTGCCAGTAGTATGGCGTCAGGGATTGCGGACACTGAAGCTTTCTTT.

The chain uses TRBV18 and TRBJ2-1; 8 bases match TRBD2. Germline V gives CDR1 KGHSH, CDR2 LQKENI. The V gene end was trimmed by 3 bases and the J gene end by 3 bases; junction bases not matched to a gene: 4. The CDR3 consists of 15 residues. CDR3 sequence reads: CASSPIAGLYNEQFF. In DNA form, the CDR3 reads TGTGCCAGCTCACCGATAGCGGGGCTCTACAATGAGCAGTTCTTC.

The chain joins TRBV18 to TRBJ1-2; D is uncertain. The V and J ends lost 3 bases and 8 bases respectively, with 22 bases between them. This CDR3 has 16 residues. Germline V gene data show CDR1 as KGHSH and CDR2 as LQKENI. This CDR3 is CASSPFEESAAEGYTF. CDR3 sequence (DNA): TGTGCCAGCTCACCTTTCGAGGAGAGTGCCGCGGAGGGCTACACCTTC.

The chain joins TRBV14 to TRBJ1-3, with 9 bases lining up with TRBD1. The CDR3 is 16 amino acids. CDR1 is SGHDN and CDR2 is FVKESK in the germline V gene. With V trimmed by 2 bases and J by 7 bases, 9 bases remained unmatched. Here the CDR3 DNA reads TGTGCCAGCAGCCAACCCGAGGACAGGGGCGGGAACACCATATATTTT. The encoded protein is CASSQPEDRGGNTIYF. The full variable domain, completed using reference TRBV14 and TRBJ1-3, is EAGVTQFPSHSVIEKGQTVTLRCDPISGHDNLYWYRRVMGKEIKFLLHFVKESKQDESGMPNNRFLAERTGGTYSTLKVQPAELEDSGVYFCASSQPEDRGGNTIYFGEGSWLTVV.

The chain employs TRBV6-5 and TRBJ2-7; 8 bases agree with TRBD2. The CDR3 contains 15 residues. CDR1 is MNHEY, CDR2 SVGAGI, per germline. The ends lost 2 bases at V and 1 base at J; junction bases unmatched: 4. In DNA form, the CDR3 reads TGTGCCAGCAGTTACAGGCGGGAGGCGTCCTACGAGCAGTACTTC. This sequence encodes CASSYRREASYEQYF.

The chain has TRBV11-3 and TRBJ1-1, with D possibly TRBD1 on 5 matching bases. The CDR3 is made up of 15 amino acids. The V gene's germline CDR1 is SGHNT and CDR2 YENEEA. The V gene lost 5 bases and the J gene lost 0 bases, with 13 bases spanning the gap. The CDR3 reads CASSPGGTMNTEAFF. CDR3 DNA sequence: TGTGCCAGCAGCCCAGGCGGGACCATGAACACTGAAGCTTTCTTT. The full variable domain, rest sourced from reference TRBV11-3 and TRBJ1-1, is EAGVVQSPRYKIIEKKQPVAFWCNPISGHNTLYWYLQNLGQGPELLIRYENEEAVDDSQLPKDRFSAERLKGVDSTLKIQPAELGDSAVYLCASSPGGTMNTEAFFGQGTRLTVV.

The CDR3 loop is CASSPRTGGEANYGYTF. The CDR3 bases are TGTGCCAGCAGTCCCCGGACAGGGGGAGAAGCTAACTATGGCTACACCTTC. V gene TRBV6-6 combines with J gene TRBJ1-2, with TRBD1 matching 10 bases. The CDR3 loop spans 17 amino acids. Per germline, CDR1 MNHNY and CDR2 SVGAGI (reference sequence). V lost 5 bases to trimming and J lost 0 bases; unmatched junction nucleotides: 9.

This rearrangement joins TRBV6-5 to TRBJ1-2; D perhaps matches TRBD1 (5 bases). The CDR3 has 15 amino acids. CDR1 is MNHEY, CDR2 SVGAGI, per germline. The ends were cut back, 6 bases at V and 4 bases at J, with 18 bases in the middle. The DNA for the CDR3 is TGTGCCAGCAGCCTGGGGGGGGTGGTTGGCTATGGCTACACCTTC. Amino acids: CASSLGGVVGYGYTF.

The rearrangement uses TRBV5-4 and TRBJ2-5; a possible D gene is TRBD2 (5 bases). V was shortened by 4 bases and J by 4 bases, with 11 bases between the two germline ends. This CDR3 has 13 residues. CDR1 and CDR2 from the germline V gene are SGHNT and YYREEE (reference sequence). The chain's CDR3 is CASSPDLRETQYF. The CDR3 DNA sequence: TGTGCCAGCAGCCCGGACTTACGAGAGACCCAGTACTTC.

This clone occurred a few times. This chain's CDR3 is CASSKVAGALEQYF. CDR3 DNA sequence: TGTGCCAGCAGTAAGGTAGCGGGAGCGTTAGAGCAGTACTTC. V and J are TRBV11-2 and TRBJ2-7, with 9 bases identical to TRBD2. Germline values: CDR1 SGHAT, CDR2 FQNNGV. Trimming removed 6 bases from V and 7 bases from J; junction bases left unmatched: 10. The CDR3 is 14 amino acids.

The rearrangement links TRBV11-2 to TRBJ1-3; D is undetermined. Deletions cut 2 bases from V and 4 bases from J, with 12 bases between. CDR1 is SGHAT and CDR2 is FQNNGV in the germline V gene. The CDR3 consists of 15 residues. This CDR3 is CASSLSASRGNTIYF. CDR3 DNA: TGTGCCAGCAGCTTATCGGCCAGCAGGGGAAACACCATATATTTT.

The chain uses TRBV19 and TRBJ2-1; D might be TRBD2 (6 bases). CDR3 length: 15 amino acids. V was cut by 2 bases and J by 2 bases, with 10 bases left in between. Germline V gene data show CDR1 as LNHDA and CDR2 as SQIVND (reference sequence). The DNA for the CDR3 is TGTGCCAGTAGTATAAGCGGGTTAACCTACAATGAGCAGTTCTTC. It specifies CASSISGLTYNEQFF.

The V call is TRBV28, the J call TRBJ1-6; 10 nucleotides line up with TRBD1. Germline trimming cut 4 bases from V and 7 bases from J; bases unmatched to any gene: 7. The V gene's germline CDR1 is MDHEN and CDR2 SYDVKM. The CDR3 has 16 amino acids. The CDR3 nucleotides read TGTGCCAGCAGTTCTCCCGGGACAGGGGAAAATTCACCCCTCCACTTT. Amino acids: CASSSPGTGENSPLHF.

CDR3 DNA sequence: TGTGCCTCCCTGCGGGAGGAGGGCACAGATACGCAGTATTTT. This encodes CASLREEGTDTQYF. The chain employs TRBV10-3 and TRBJ2-3, with TRBD2 matching 8 bases. The CDR3 runs to 14 residues. J gave up 1 base and V 11 bases, and 8 bases lay outside the gene matches. CDR1 is ENHRY, CDR2 SYGVKD, per germline.

This rearrangement joins TRBV27 to TRBJ2-3, with TRBD1 as a possible D gene (6 bases). This CDR3 is 15 amino acids long. Germline lookup yields CDR1 MNHEY and CDR2 SMNVEV (reference sequence). The V gene lost 5 bases and the J gene lost 2 bases, with 14 bases spanning the gap. The CDR3 DNA is TGTGCCAGCAGTCATATGGACAGTCCCACAGATACGCAGTATTTT. This codes for CASSHMDSPTDTQYF.

The chain has TRBV6-2 or TRBV6-3 and TRBJ2-7; D uncertain. Trimming removed 3 bases from V and 1 base from J, with 4 bases in between. Germline CDR1 reads MNHEY; CDR2 reads SVGEGT. The CDR3 is 12 amino acids. Here the CDR3 reads CASSYVSYEQYF. The DNA of the CDR3 is TGTGCCAGCAGTTATGTATCCTACGAGCAGTACTTC.

The chain employs TRBV5-6 and TRBJ2-1; TRBD1 matches at 9 bases. Unmatched junction bases numbered 7, after V lost 2 bases and J lost 7 bases. This CDR3 has 15 residues. Germline assignment: CDR1 SGHDT and CDR2 YYEEEE. The CDR3 DNA reads TGTGCCAGCAGCTTAGGGACAGGGTACCTTAATGAGCAGTTCTTC. Protein product: CASSLGTGYLNEQFF. The full variable domain, with the rest looked up from reference TRBV5-6 and TRBJ2-1, is DAGVTQSPTHLIKTRGQQVTLRCSPKSGHDTVSWYQQALGQGPQFIFQYYEEEERQRGNFPDRFSGHQFPNYSSELNVNALLLGDSALYLCASSLGTGYLNEQFFGPGTRLTVL.

This clone has only a few counts. The chain links TRBV27 to TRBJ1-2; 7 positions agree with TRBD1. The CDR3 consists of 16 residues. V lost 6 bases, J lost 2 bases, and 12 bases stayed unmatched. Per the germline V gene, CDR1 is MNHEY and CDR2 is SMNVEV (reference sequence). CDR3 loop: CASRRAAGGQNYGYTF. The CDR3 DNA reads TGTGCCAGCAGACGGGCAGCCGGGGGACAGAACTATGGCTACACCTTC.

The genes are TRBV15 and TRBJ1-4; D is perhaps TRBD1 (6 bases). The CDR3 length is 15 residues. Deletions cut 3 bases from V and 5 bases from J, with 13 bases between. Germline loops: CDR1 LNHNV, CDR2 YYDKDF (reference sequence). CDR3 amino acids: CATSSRGSINEKLFF. The DNA for the CDR3 is TGTGCCACCAGCAGCAGGGGCAGTATCAATGAAAAACTGTTTTTT.

A remark on this clone: This same CDR3 is encoded by further DNA sequences in the sample. V is TRBV18 and J is TRBJ2-2; 14 nucleotides match TRBD2. Germline CDR1 reads KGHSH; CDR2 reads LQKENI. The CDR3 length is 16 residues. J was trimmed by 4 bases and V by 3 bases; bases with no gene match: 1. The CDR3 protein is CASSPGTSGSTGELFF. For the CDR3, the DNA is TGTGCCAGCTCACCCGGGACTAGCGGGAGCACCGGGGAGCTGTTTTTT.

This rearrangement joins TRBV19 to TRBJ2-3; D is unclear. This CDR3 comprises 14 residues. V lost 2 bases, J lost 1 base, and 7 bases lay in between. The V gene's germline CDR1 is LNHDA and CDR2 SQIVND (reference sequence). The CDR3 DNA sequence: TGTGCCAGTAGTATATTCGCAGGCACAGATACGCAGTATTTT. It is translated as CASSIFAGTDTQYF.